This T cell receptor (beta chain) was documented in a study of T cells in Graves' hyperthyroidism and ophthalmopathy. The source material, RNA transcripts, was used to amplify TCR beta CDR3 regions. The primer set for the first-round RT-PCR of the TCR CDR3 was HTBI. TCRdb redid the calling of the multiplex PCR reads with MiXCR, one entry per CDR3 protein. The data hold 600,000 to 900,000 distinct CDR3 sequences, with about 15% observed a single time. Study findings and constraints: Most expanded thyroid clonotypes above 0.001 recurred in blood.

This clonotype came up a few times. The antigen is undetermined. The authors deemed Graves' hyperthyroidism stable absent ophthalmopathy progression within 18 months. Hyperthyroidism was newly diagnosed in patients aged 18 to 65 (duration under 2 months). This CDR3 is 16 amino acids long. V lost 3 bases and J 3 bases, leaving 21 bases between the germline ends. CDR1 is DFQATT, CDR2 SNEGSKA, per germline (reference sequence). The source material was blood. The rearrangement links TRBV20-1 to TRBJ2-7; the D gene is possibly TRBD1 (6 bases). The source of this sequence is a man between 18 and 35 years old with Graves' hyperthyroidism. In DNA form, the CDR3 reads TGCAGTGCTAGGTCATCCCGGGACACCAAGAACTACGAGCAGTACTTC. Its translation: CSARSSRDTKNYEQYF.